The next 16 T cell receptor beta chains were all read from a single sample in a study of blood T cells in healthy people across ages. For the second PCR, which ran for roughly 6 to 12 cycles, a sample-barcoded 5' primer and a J-beta primer mix were used. TCRdb analysed the 5' RACE reads with MiXCR anew, one entry per CDR3 protein. The sample holds 630,000 or so distinct CDR3 sequences, about a third seen once. What was sequenced was blood. These receptors originate from a woman aged 80 or over in good health.

This clonotype was seen more than once but under ten times. The chain combines TRBV6-1 with TRBJ2-3; 7 bases agree with TRBD2. The V gene end was trimmed by 1 base and the J gene end by 3 bases; junction bases not matched to a gene: 7. The germline gives CDR1 MNHNS, CDR2 SASEGT. This CDR3 region has 16 residues. CDR3 amino acids: CASSEVVGGGTDTQYF. CDR3 DNA: TGTGCCAGCAGTGAAGTAGTGGGGGGGGGAACAGATACGCAGTATTTT.

This chain joins TRBV12-3 or TRBV12-4 and TRBJ1-5; 7 bases map to TRBD1. The CDR3 contains 16 residues. V was clipped by 0 bases and J by 6 bases; unmatched bases: 8. CDR3 nucleotide sequence: TGTGCCAGCAGTTTAGCGGGGCAGGGGGTCGGTCAGCCCCAGCATTTT. It specifies CASSLAGQGVGQPQHF.

As concerns this clonotype: Just one base apart from a much larger clone, this may be a read error. The genes are TRBV4-3 and TRBJ2-1, with D perhaps given as TRBD1 or TRBD2 (5 bases each). Germline values: CDR1 LGHNA, CDR2 YSLEER. This CDR3 has 18 residues. V lost 0 bases and J lost 1, with 16 bases in between. CDR3 amino acids: CASSQDRQGRGSYNEQFF. CDR3 in DNA: TGCGCCAGCAGCCAAGATCGCCAGGGACGGGGTTCCTACAATGAGCAGTTCTTC.

In its sample, this clonotype was seen many times. The V call is TRBV5-1, the J call TRBJ1-1, with D perhaps matching TRBD1 (6 bases). Per the germline V gene, CDR1 is SGHRS and CDR2 is YFSETQ. Trimming cost V 0 bases and J 11 bases, with 17 bases left between them. The CDR3 is 14 amino acids. The CDR3 bases are TGCGCCAGCAGCTTGGATCCGGGGGCGTTTCGGGCTTTCTTT. Translation: CASSLDPGAFRAFF.

This clonotype was recorded at least ten times. The V and J genes are TRBV4-1 and TRBJ2-7; D is unresolved. Germline assignment: CDR1 MGHRA and CDR2 YSYEKL. CDR3 length: 14 amino acids. V dropped 3 bases and J dropped 3 bases, with 12 bases sitting between them. CDR3 in amino acids: CASSQVLSGYEQYF. CDR3 sequence (DNA): TGCGCCAGCAGCCAGGTCTTATCGGGCTACGAGCAGTACTTC.

This clonotype was seen ten or more times. J is TRBJ2-7 and V is TRBV20-1; TRBD1 agrees at 8 bases. With V trimmed by 6 bases and J by 6 bases, 7 bases remained unmatched. In germline, CDR1 is DFQATT, CDR2 SNEGSKA (reference sequence). The CDR3 is 12 amino acids. This CDR3 reads CSARTGRVEQYF. For the CDR3, the DNA is TGCAGTGCGCGGACAGGGCGGGTCGAGCAGTACTTC.

Of note for this clonotype: One junction end disagrees with the germline gene, perhaps due to a read error. The chain couples TRBV12-3 or TRBV12-4 to TRBJ2-3; D may be TRBD1 (7 bases). The CDR3 has 13 amino acids. CDR3 in amino acids: CASTRDRADAQYF. CDR3 sequence (DNA): TGTGCCAGCACGCGGGACAGAGCAGATGCGCAGTATTTT.

V and J are TRBV6-5 and TRBJ2-2; D gene uncertain. Germline loops: CDR1 MNHEY, CDR2 SVGAGI. Trimming took off 5 bases at V and 6 bases at J, with 7 bases between the two ends. CDR3 length: 12 amino acids. CDR3 loop: CASSNFPGELFF. The DNA for the CDR3 is TGTGCCAGCAGTAACTTCCCCGGGGAGCTGTTTTTT.

A single count supports this clonotype. This CDR3 reads CASSQPTGGTYEQYF. The CDR3 DNA reads TGCGCCAGCAGCCAACCCACAGGGGGAACCTACGAGCAGTACTTC. The chain couples TRBV4-1 to TRBJ2-4, with 8 bases identical to TRBD1. The tail of the sequence fits TRBJ2-7 better, so the J call may be wrong. This CDR3 contains 15 residues. The germline CDR1 and CDR2 sequences are MGHRA and YSYEKL.

Ten or more counts support this clonotype. The CDR3 loop reads CASRLSLAGGGEQYF. In DNA form, the CDR3 reads TGTGCCAGCAGGCTATCCCTCGCCGGGGGCGGCGAGCAGTACTTC. The gene calls are TRBV28 and TRBJ2-7; TRBD1 or TRBD2 may be the D gene (6 bases each). Germline CDR1 is MDHEN and CDR2 is SYDVKM. The CDR3 has 15 residues. V dropped 6 bases and J dropped 6 bases, with 21 bases sitting between them. Looking up the rest from reference TRBV28 and TRBJ2-7 gives the full variable domain: DVKVTQSSRYLVKRTGEKVFLECVQDMDHENMFWYRQDPGLGLRLIYFSYDVKMKEKGDIPEGYSVSREKKERFSLILESASTNQTSMYLCASRLSLAGGGEQYFGPGTRLTVT.

Notes on this clonotype: A much more abundant neighbour one base away suggests this may be a read error. The rearrangement uses TRBV3-1 and TRBJ2-5; 9 bases line up with TRBD1. Germline CDR1 LGHDT, CDR2 YNNKEL (reference sequence). J lost 11 bases, V lost 5 bases, and 18 bases had no gene match. The CDR3 loop spans 16 amino acids. CDR3 sequence reads: CASSSHTGTGTNEQYF. CDR3 DNA: TGTGCCAGCAGCTCACACACCGGGACAGGGACAAATGAGCAGTACTTC.

This clonotype was counted many times. This chain links TRBV12-3 or TRBV12-4 with TRBJ1-1; D possibly corresponds to TRBD1 (6 bases). CDR3 length: 13 amino acids. V lost 4 bases, J lost 7 bases, and 13 bases lay in between. DNA for the CDR3: TGTGCCAGCAGTTACCTACAGGGCGGTGAAGCTTTCTTT. Protein: CASSYLQGGEAFF.

This clonotype has ten or more counts. This rearrangement joins TRBV6-1 to TRBJ2-3, with D unresolved. V was pared by 2 bases and J by 0 bases, with 9 bases between. Germline assignment: CDR1 MNHNS and CDR2 SASEGT. CDR3 size: 15 residues. The DNA of the CDR3 is TGTGCCAGCAGTGAATGGGAACTTAGCACAGATACGCAGTATTTT. Translation gives CASSEWELSTDTQYF.

About this clonotype itself: The junction departs from the called germline gene at one end, perhaps through a read error. The CDR3 here is CASSLQRVGADTQYF. CDR3 nucleotide sequence: TGTGCCAGCAGTTTACAGCGGGTGGGCGCAGATACGCAATATTTT. The rearrangement uses TRBV12-3 or TRBV12-4 and TRBJ2-3, with D possibly being TRBD2 (6 bases). The CDR3 runs to 15 residues.

This sequence joins TRBV19 and TRBJ1-1, with TRBD1 as a possible D gene (6 bases). The V and J ends lost 3 bases and 4 bases respectively, with 12 bases between them. The CDR3 is made up of 14 amino acids. Germline CDR1 and CDR2: LNHDA and SQIVND (reference sequence). The chain's CDR3 is CASSIPGAITEAFF. CDR3 DNA: TGTGCCAGTAGTATTCCGGGGGCTATCACTGAAGCTTTCTTT.

This clonotype was counted between two and nine times. This chain joins TRBV6-6 and TRBJ1-4; D is ambiguous. There are 13 residues in the CDR3. Germline V gene data show CDR1 as MNHNY and CDR2 as SVGAGI (reference sequence). V was shortened by 10 bases and J by 3 bases, with 12 bases between the two germline ends. The CDR3 loop is CATARDPNEKLFF. CDR3 DNA: TGTGCCACCGCCCGCGACCCTAATGAAAAACTGTTTTTT.